This T cell receptor beta chain appears in the sequencing data of a study of monozygotic twins with inflammatory bowel disease. Whole-study results and caveats: Against healthy co-twins, IBD patients had lower TCRbeta diversity (measured by inverse Simpson). Versus healthy twins, IBD patients showed fewer clonotypes shared with others, especially with disease activity. In the analysis, different T cell subtypes could not be told apart.

CDR3 length: 16 amino acids. TCRdb reprocessed the 5' RACE reads, keeping one entry per CDR3 protein, no DNA. Its table records 160,000 or so distinct CDR3 sequences. As for this clonotype: Antigen specificity is unknown.

V usage is TRBV23-1 and J usage is TRBJ1-5. TRBV23-1 belongs to the ORF category, with a function that is uncertain. Sequencing was carried out using blood. This TCR was recovered from a human donor with ulcerative colitis or Crohn's disease, or a healthy co-twin of an affected twin (not recorded which). CDR3: CASSQSLPRVDQPQHF.